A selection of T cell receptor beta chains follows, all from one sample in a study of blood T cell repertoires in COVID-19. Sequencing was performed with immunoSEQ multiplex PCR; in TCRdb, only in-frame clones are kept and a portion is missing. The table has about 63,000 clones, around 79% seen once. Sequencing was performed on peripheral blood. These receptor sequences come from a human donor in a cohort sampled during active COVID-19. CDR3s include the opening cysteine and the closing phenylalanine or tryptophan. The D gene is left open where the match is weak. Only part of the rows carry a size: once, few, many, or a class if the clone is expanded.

CDR3 DNA: TGTGCCAGCAGCACCGGGACAGCCCAAGAGACCCAGTACTTC
CDR3 protein: CASSTGTAQETQYF
clone size: -
J gene: TRBJ2-5
V gene: TRBV9
D gene: TRBD1

CDR3 DNA: TGCAGCGTTGAGGAAAGGACTTACGGAGATTCAGATACGCAGTATTTT
CDR3 protein: CSVEERTYGDSDTQYF
clone size: -
J gene: TRBJ2-3
V gene: TRBV29-1
D gene: -

CDR3 DNA: TGTGCCAGTAGTATTCGATTGCGGAGCACCGGGGAGCTGTTTTTT
CDR3 protein: CASSIRLRSTGELFF
clone size: -
J gene: TRBJ2-2
V gene: TRBV19
D gene: -

CDR3 DNA: TGTGCCAGCAGCACTCGACTGCGGGAGACCCAGTACTTC
CDR3 protein: CASSTRLRETQYF
clone size: -
J gene: TRBJ2-5
V gene: TRBV12-3/TRBV12-4
D gene: -

CDR3 DNA: TGCGCCAGCAGCCGGAAGGCGACAGGGAACGAGCAGTACTTC
CDR3 protein: CASSRKATGNEQYF
clone size: -
J gene: TRBJ2-7
V gene: TRBV4-3
D gene: TRBD1

CDR3 DNA: TGTGCCACGTCCGTTGGTTCGCGAGTTACTGAAGCTTTCTTT
CDR3 protein: CATSVGSRVTEAFF
clone size: -
J gene: TRBJ1-1
V gene: TRBV18
D gene: -

CDR3 DNA: TGCGCCAGCAGCTTAGCGGGACACCATAATGAAAAACTGTTTTTT
CDR3 protein: CASSLAGHHNEKLFF
clone size: -
J gene: TRBJ1-4
V gene: TRBV5-1
D gene: -

CDR3 DNA: TGTGCCAGCAGTGATAACTTTGGCACAGATACGCAGTATTTT
CDR3 protein: CASSDNFGTDTQYF
clone size: -
J gene: TRBJ2-3
V gene: TRBV2
D gene: -

CDR3 DNA: TGTGCCAGCAGTTTTTCGCAGGCCCCAAGAAGTCAGCCCCAGCATTTT
CDR3 protein: CASSFSQAPRSQPQHF
clone size: few
J gene: TRBJ1-5
V gene: TRBV28
D gene: -

CDR3 DNA: TGTGCCAGCAGCTTAGTGGGTGGGGAGGGAGAAAATGAGCAGTTCTTC
CDR3 protein: CASSLVGGEGENEQFF
clone size: -
J gene: TRBJ2-1
V gene: TRBV7-8
D gene: TRBD2

CDR3 DNA: TGCGCCAGCAGCTTGAGGGGGGGCGCTGATTTGGCCGCTTTCTTT
CDR3 protein: CASSLRGGADLAAFF
clone size: -
J gene: TRBJ1-1
V gene: TRBV5-1
D gene: -

CDR3 DNA: TGCAGCGTTGCTTGGGACATCGGTGAAGCTTTCTTT
CDR3 protein: CSVAWDIGEAFF
clone size: -
J gene: TRBJ1-1
V gene: TRBV29-1
D gene: -

CDR3 DNA: TGTGCCAGCAGCCAAGTGGGTAGCCCTAGCAATCAGCCCCAGCATTTT
CDR3 protein: CASSQVGSPSNQPQHF
clone size: -
J gene: TRBJ1-5
V gene: TRBV4-2
D gene: -

CDR3 DNA: TGCGCCAGCAGCGCAAGGTCAGGGGACTACGAGCAGTACTTC
CDR3 protein: CASSARSGDYEQYF
clone size: -
J gene: TRBJ2-7
V gene: TRBV5-1
D gene: -

CDR3 DNA: TGTGCCATCAGTGAGAGGGGGGGAGTCGGAGGGGCTGAAGCTTTCTTT
CDR3 protein: CAISERGGVGGAEAFF
clone size: -
J gene: TRBJ1-1
V gene: TRBV10-3
D gene: -

CDR3 DNA: TGTGCCAGCAGCTTAACCCATAGCGGGTACAATGAGCAGTTCTTC
CDR3 protein: CASSLTHSGYNEQFF
clone size: -
J gene: TRBJ2-1
V gene: TRBV7-3
D gene: TRBD2

CDR3 DNA: TGTGCCAGCAGTTTAGCGGGGGCCATAGCCAAAAACATTCAGTACTTC
CDR3 protein: CASSLAGAIAKNIQYF
clone size: -
J gene: TRBJ2-4
V gene: TRBV27
D gene: -

CDR3 DNA: TGCGCCAGCAGCTTGGATGCAGGGGGGAACTACGAGCAGTACTTC
CDR3 protein: CASSLDAGGNYEQYF
clone size: -
J gene: TRBJ2-7
V gene: TRBV5-1
D gene: -

CDR3 DNA: TGTGCCAGCAGTTTAAGGACAGCGAACACCGGGGAGCTGTTTTTT
CDR3 protein: CASSLRTANTGELFF
clone size: -
J gene: TRBJ2-2
V gene: TRBV27
D gene: -

CDR3 DNA: TGTGCCAGCAGCCGACAGGGGACCACTGAAGCTTTCTTT
CDR3 protein: CASSRQGTTEAFF
clone size: once
J gene: TRBJ1-1
V gene: TRBV3-1/TRBV3-2
D gene: TRBD1

CDR3 DNA: TGCGCCAGCAGCTTAGCCGGGACAGCCAACACCGGGGAGCTGTTTTTT
CDR3 protein: CASSLAGTANTGELFF
clone size: -
J gene: TRBJ2-2
V gene: TRBV5-1
D gene: TRBD1

CDR3 DNA: TGCGCCAGCAGCCAAGAAGGCCAGGCACCGATGAACACTGAAGCTTTCTTT
CDR3 protein: CASSQEGQAPMNTEAFF
clone size: -
J gene: TRBJ1-1
V gene: TRBV4-3
D gene: -

CDR3 DNA: TGTGCCAGCAGTTCAGGGGGAGATAGTCAAGATACGCAGTATTTT
CDR3 protein: CASSSGGDSQDTQYF
clone size: -
J gene: TRBJ2-3
V gene: TRBV28
D gene: TRBD1

CDR3 DNA: TGTGCCAGCAGTGCCTCCGGGGATAATTCACCCCTCCACTTT
CDR3 protein: CASSASGDNSPLHF
clone size: few
J gene: TRBJ1-6
V gene: TRBV6-4
D gene: -

CDR3 DNA: TGTGCCAGCAGTTCCCTTCGACAGGGTTCAAGTCGTTACGAGCAGTACTTC
CDR3 protein: CASSSLRQGSSRYEQYF
clone size: -
J gene: TRBJ2-7
V gene: TRBV27
D gene: TRBD1

CDR3 DNA: TGTGCCAGCAGCCGCCGGGGGGTGAACACTGAAGCTTTCTTT
CDR3 protein: CASSRRGVNTEAFF
clone size: -
J gene: TRBJ1-1
V gene: TRBV28
D gene: -